This T cell receptor beta chain was captured in a study of blood T cell repertoires in COVID-19 (dated by TCRdb to about 2020). About the investigation overall: Samples from collaborators originated in the United States, Italy and Spain and spanned both the acute and convalescent phases of COVID-19. The samples were drawn from two sources: the first 160 participants of the ongoing ImmuneRACE study, and 1,200 or so subjects contributed by 6 global collaborators. The dataset comprised deeply sampled blood TCRbeta repertoires from subjects exposed to, actively infected with, or recovered from COVID-19. A de-identified subject ID, COVID-19 status, age in years and sex were almost always included in the sample metadata. The prospective study material was composed of cDNA or gDNA derived from T cells, B-cell-depleted T cells, or PBMCs. The repertoires were released in a freely available public database meant as a resource for research on the immune response to SARS-CoV-2. Where available, HLA class I and class II types were obtained from metadata supplied by the sample provider rather than from assay-based typing.

Results the study describes overall, beyond this receptor: The quantity of clinical and demographic metadata differed by source and by participant and was supplied without curation.

With respect to this clone: What this receptor recognizes is not known. No per-base quality is available; no much larger clone lies one base away.

TCRbeta CDR3 regions were amplified from genomic DNA by means of the immunoSEQ Assay, a bias-controlled multiplex PCR. The published analysis was carried out like this. The number of nucleated cells in each sample was estimated by amplification of reference gene primers within the assay. Sequence reads were collapsed and filtered to measure the absolute abundance of every unique TCRbeta CDR3 rearrangement. For each sample, productive Simpson clonality was calculated as the square root of Simpson's diversity index over productive rearrangements. Here the immuneACCESS table is served through TCRdb, limited to in-frame sequences with V and J called. Missing clones are a known gap in these copies; in checked studies unresolved V genes cover under half, and the rest lacks a known reason. That table furnishes V, J and clone size, whereas the DNA furnished D and trimming. This sample holds approximately 210,000 clones; approximately 82% were observed only once. The ten largest clones take up roughly 2.9% of the sample.

Each collaborating institution followed its own protocols to collect whole blood in K2EDTA tubes. For TCRbeta analysis, collaborators shipped samples in one of three forms: frozen whole blood, isolated PBMCs, or DNA extracted from either of those sample types. The TCR comes from a man in his fifties with active or convalescent COVID-19. Specimen: peripheral blood.

The sequenced DNA: TGTGCCAGCACCAGACAGGGGCCAAGGGGCTACACCTTC. Translated, it gives CASTRQGPRGYTF. The chain uses TRBV9 and TRBJ1-2, with TRBD1 matching 8 junction bases. CDR1 and CDR2 are read off the germline V gene as SGDLS and YYNGEE. The germline V end is reduced by 6 bases and the J end by 8 bases; junction bases left unmatched: 9. Taken from cysteine to phenylalanine, the CDR3 has 13 residues. Of the read, only the CDR3 DNA is kept; its 39 bases are in frame from base 1.